The clone carrying this T cell receptor beta chain turned up a few times. Antigen: not known. These data come from a study of cytomegalovirus exposure and HLA in healthy donors. In the study overall: The 120 validation repertoires used the same platform as the roughly 700 first-cohort repertoires (as reported by a later analysis).

Generated by immunoSEQ multiplex PCR, the TCRdb table keeps only in-frame clones and is missing some. The table lists around 150,000 clones, around 92% of them singletons. General study findings and limits: Confirmation was obtained in vitro that a few CMV-associated chains are specific for CMV antigens. TCR beta chains numbering 164 were designated cytomegalovirus-associated.

Trimming cost V 2 bases and J 5 bases, with 16 bases left between them. The CDR3 loop spans 15 amino acids. Germline V gene sequence: CDR1 SGHNT, CDR2 YENEEA. The sample was PBMCs. This receptor was identified in a woman aged 18-35 years in good health and CMV-seropositive. V and J are TRBV11-3 and TRBJ2-7, with D maybe TRBD2 (5 bases). Here the CDR3 DNA reads TGTGCCAGCAGCTTATCCCCGGGTCTAGCCCACGAGCAGTACTTC. This gives the protein CASSLSPGLAHEQYF.